This T cell receptor (beta chain) was obtained from a study of blood T cell repertoires in COVID-19. Notes on this clone: Other nucleotide sequences in the sample specify the same CDR3.

Libraries were prepared by immunoSEQ multiplex PCR; TCRdb keeps only in-frame clonotypes and omits some of them. The sample records around 400,000 clones, over 75% being singletons. Germline V CDR1 and CDR2: MNHEY, SVGAGI. The CDR3 loop spans 13 amino acids. Trimming cost V 6 bases and J 1 base, with 9 bases left between them. The TCR was taken from a woman aged 55-69 years with COVID-19, enrolled during active disease. V and J are TRBV6-5 and TRBJ1-1; D perhaps matches TRBD1 (6 bases). The sample taken for sequencing was peripheral blood. The CDR3 DNA sequence: TGTGCCAGCAGACAGGGAACGAACACTGAAGCTTTCTTT. It yields the protein CASRQGTNTEAFF.